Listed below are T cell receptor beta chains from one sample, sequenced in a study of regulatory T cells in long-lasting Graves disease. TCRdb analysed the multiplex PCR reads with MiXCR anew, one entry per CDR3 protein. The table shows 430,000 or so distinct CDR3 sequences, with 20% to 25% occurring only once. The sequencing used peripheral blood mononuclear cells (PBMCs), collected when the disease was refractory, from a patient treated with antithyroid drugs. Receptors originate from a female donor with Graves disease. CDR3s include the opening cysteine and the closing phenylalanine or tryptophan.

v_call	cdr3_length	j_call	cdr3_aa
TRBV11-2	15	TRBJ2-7	CASSSEDRGSYEQYF
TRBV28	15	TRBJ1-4	CASSRGFRGHEKLFF
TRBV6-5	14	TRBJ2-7	CASSYGGQAYEQYF
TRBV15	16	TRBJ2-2	CATSRGGTPNTGELFF
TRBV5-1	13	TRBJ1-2	CASSVDRKYGYTF
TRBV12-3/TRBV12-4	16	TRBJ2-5	CASSVTSGRAVETQYF
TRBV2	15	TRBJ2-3	CASRAGTSGTDTQYF
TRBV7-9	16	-	CASSLDPQLLYNEQFF
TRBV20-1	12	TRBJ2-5	CSAMAGGETQYF
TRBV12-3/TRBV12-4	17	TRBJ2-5	CASSSATSGRAEETQYF
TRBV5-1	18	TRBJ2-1	CASSLRPPGYKVYNEQFF
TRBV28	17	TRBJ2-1	CASSLSGTGTTRYEQFF
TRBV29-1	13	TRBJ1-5	CSVGEGGNQPQHF
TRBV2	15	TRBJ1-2	CASSVGPDRAYGYTF
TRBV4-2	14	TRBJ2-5	CASSHVESQETQYF
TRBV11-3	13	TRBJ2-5	CASSSRNQETQYF
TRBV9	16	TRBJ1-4	CASSPYSRDEGEKLFF
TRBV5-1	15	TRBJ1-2	CASSLDGGATYGYTF
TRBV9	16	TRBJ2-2	CASSPQAGENTGELFF
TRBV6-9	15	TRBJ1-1	CASSYGWGGNTEAFF
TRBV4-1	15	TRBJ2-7	CASSLEWGHTYEQYF
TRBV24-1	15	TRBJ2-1	CATSDSGAPESEQFF
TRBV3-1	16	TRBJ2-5	CASSAPRGVRGETQYF
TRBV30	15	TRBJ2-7	CAWIGLAGEGNEQYF
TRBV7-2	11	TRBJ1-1	CASSFEGKAFF
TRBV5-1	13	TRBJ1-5	CASSHGPNQPQHF
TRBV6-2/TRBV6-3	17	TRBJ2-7	CASSFYLPDRGAYEQYF
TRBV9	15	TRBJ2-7	CASSVGVGAQYEQYF
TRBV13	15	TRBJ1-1	CASSSPPGEAMEAFF
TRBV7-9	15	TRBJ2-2	CASTPTGGDTGELFF
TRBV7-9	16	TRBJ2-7	CASSSFNRDGYYEQYF
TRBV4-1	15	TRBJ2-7	CASSQRATGIYEQYF
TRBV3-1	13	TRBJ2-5	CASSEVYQETQYF
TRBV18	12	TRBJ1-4	CASSPTDEKLFF